These 2 T cell receptor beta chains were sequenced from one sample in a study of T cell repertoires in cytomegalovirus infection. TCRdb fed the reads into MiXCR, producing one record per CDR3 protein. The sample includes about 740,000 distinct CDR3 sequences, less than 40% of them seen just once. Sequences were obtained from PBMCs. These receptors were collected from a human donor in good health (CMV status not recorded). Some clones in this sample may be carry-over from other donors' samples.

This clonotype has just one count. This may stem from a read error, because a much larger clone lies one nucleotide away. The conserved phenylalanine or tryptophan normally closing the CDR3 is absent here, so this likely arose from a read error. V usage is TRBV28 and J usage is TRBJ2-5; 9 nucleotides agree with TRBD2. The germline gives CDR1 MDHEN, CDR2 SYDVKM. The CDR3 sequence is 12 residues long. The ends lost 8 bases at V and 2 bases at J; junction bases unmatched: 0. The CDR3 region is CASAGGQETQYL. The CDR3 coding sequence is TGTGCCAGCGCGGGAGGGCAAGAGACCCAGTACTTA.

The chain is built from TRBV6-5 and TRBJ2-2; D not resolved. The CDR3 consists of 12 residues. The germline gives CDR1 MNHEY, CDR2 SVGAGI. Trimming pared 2 bases from V and 6 bases from J, leaving 4 bases between. The CDR3 here is CASSYAPGELFF. DNA for the CDR3: TGTGCCAGCAGTTACGCGCCCGGGGAGCTGTTTTTT.